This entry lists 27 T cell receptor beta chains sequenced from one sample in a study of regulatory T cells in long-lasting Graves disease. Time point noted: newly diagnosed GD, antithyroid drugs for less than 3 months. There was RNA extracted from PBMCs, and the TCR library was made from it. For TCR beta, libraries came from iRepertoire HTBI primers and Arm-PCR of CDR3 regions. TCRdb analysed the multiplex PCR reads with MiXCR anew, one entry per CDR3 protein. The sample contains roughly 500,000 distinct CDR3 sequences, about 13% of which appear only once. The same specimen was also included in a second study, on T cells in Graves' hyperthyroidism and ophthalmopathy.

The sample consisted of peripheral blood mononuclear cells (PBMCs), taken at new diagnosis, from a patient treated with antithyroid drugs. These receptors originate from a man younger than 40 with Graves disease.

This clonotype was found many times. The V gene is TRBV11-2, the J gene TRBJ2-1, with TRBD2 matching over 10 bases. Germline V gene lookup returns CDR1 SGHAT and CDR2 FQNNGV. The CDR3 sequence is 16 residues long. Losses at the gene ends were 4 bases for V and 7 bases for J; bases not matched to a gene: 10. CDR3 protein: CASSSELAGLWNEQFF. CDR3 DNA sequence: TGTGCCAGCAGCTCCGAACTAGCGGGATTATGGAATGAGCAGTTCTTC.

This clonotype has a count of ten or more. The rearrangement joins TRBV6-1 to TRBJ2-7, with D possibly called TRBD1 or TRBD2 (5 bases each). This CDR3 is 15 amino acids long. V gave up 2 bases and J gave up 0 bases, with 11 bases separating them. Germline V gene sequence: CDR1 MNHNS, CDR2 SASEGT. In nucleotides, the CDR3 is TGTGCCAGCAGTGAAAGGGGAGTTTCCTCCTACGAGCAGTACTTC. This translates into CASSERGVSSYEQYF.

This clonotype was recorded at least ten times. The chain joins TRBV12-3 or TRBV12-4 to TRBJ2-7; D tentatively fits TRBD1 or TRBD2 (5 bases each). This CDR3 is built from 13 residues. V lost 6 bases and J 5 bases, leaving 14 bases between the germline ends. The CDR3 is CASSGVGAHEQYF. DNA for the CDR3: TGTGCCAGCAGCGGCGTCGGGGCCCACGAGCAGTACTTC.

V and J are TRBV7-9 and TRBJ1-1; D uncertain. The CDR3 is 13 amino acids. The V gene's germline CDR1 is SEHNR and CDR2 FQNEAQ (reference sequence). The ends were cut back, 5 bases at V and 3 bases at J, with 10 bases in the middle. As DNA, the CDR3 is TGTGCCAGCAGCCAACGGATGTACACTGAAGCTTTCTTT. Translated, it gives CASSQRMYTEAFF.

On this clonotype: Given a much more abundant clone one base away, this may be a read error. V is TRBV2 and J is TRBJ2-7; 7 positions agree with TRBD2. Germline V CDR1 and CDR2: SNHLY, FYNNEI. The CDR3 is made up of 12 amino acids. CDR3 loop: CAGSERAGLDYF. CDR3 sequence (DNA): TGTGCCGGCAGTGAAAGAGCGGGACTGGACTACTTC.

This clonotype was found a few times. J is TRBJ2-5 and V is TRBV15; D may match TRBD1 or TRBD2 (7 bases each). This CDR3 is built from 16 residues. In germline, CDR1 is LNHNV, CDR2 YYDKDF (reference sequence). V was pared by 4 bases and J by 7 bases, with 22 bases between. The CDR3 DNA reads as TGTGCCACCAGCACAGGGGAGGGACAGCTCTTAGGGACCCAGTACTTC. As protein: CATSTGEGQLLGTQYF.

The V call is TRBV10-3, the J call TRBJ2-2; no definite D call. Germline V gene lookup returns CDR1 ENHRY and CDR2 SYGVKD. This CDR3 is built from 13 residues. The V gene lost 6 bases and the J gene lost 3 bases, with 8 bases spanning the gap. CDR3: CAISYEDTGELFF. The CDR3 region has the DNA TGTGCCATCAGCTACGAAGACACCGGGGAGCTGTTTTTT.

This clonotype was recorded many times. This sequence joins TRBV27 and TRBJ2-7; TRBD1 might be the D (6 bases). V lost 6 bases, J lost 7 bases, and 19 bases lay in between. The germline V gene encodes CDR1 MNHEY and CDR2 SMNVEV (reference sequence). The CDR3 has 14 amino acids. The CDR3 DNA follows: TGTGCCAGCAGCCGTACAGGGAAATGGTGGGAGCAGTACTTC. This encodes CASSRTGKWWEQYF.

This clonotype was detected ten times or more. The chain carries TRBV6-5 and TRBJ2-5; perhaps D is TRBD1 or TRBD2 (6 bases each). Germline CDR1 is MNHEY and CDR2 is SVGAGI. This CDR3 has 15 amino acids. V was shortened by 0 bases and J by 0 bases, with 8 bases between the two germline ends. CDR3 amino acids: CASSYSGGNQETQYF. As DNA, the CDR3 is TGTGCCAGCAGTTACTCCGGGGGCAACCAAGAGACCCAGTACTTC.

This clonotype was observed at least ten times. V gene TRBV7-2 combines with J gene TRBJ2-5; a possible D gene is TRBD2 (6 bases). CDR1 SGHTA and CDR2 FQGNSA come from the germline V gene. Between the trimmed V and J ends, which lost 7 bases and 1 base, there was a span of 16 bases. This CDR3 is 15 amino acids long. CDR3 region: CASTLFGGTQETQYF. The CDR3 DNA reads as TGTGCCAGCACCCTCTTCGGAGGGACCCAAGAGACCCAGTACTTC.

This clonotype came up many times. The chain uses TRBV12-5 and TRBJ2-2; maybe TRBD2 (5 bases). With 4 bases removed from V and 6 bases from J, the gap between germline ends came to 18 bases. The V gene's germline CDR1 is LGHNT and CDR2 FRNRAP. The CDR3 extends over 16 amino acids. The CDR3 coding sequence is TGTGCTAGTGGTTCGGACCAGGTTGGCGGGCCCGGGGAGCTGTTTTTT. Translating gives CASGSDQVGGPGELFF.

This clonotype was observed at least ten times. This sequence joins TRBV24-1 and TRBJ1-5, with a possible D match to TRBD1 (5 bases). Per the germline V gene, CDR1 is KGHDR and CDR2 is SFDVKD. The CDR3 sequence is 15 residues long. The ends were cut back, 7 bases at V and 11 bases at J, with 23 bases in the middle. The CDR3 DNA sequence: TGTGCCACCAGCCCTGCCGGGGGAGATCGATCAGCCCAGCATTTT. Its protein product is CATSPAGGDRSAQHF.

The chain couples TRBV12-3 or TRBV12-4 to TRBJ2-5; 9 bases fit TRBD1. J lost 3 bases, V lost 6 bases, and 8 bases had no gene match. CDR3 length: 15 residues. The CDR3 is CASSWPGQGKETQYF. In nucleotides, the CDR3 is TGTGCCAGCAGCTGGCCCGGACAGGGGAAAGAGACCCAGTACTTC.

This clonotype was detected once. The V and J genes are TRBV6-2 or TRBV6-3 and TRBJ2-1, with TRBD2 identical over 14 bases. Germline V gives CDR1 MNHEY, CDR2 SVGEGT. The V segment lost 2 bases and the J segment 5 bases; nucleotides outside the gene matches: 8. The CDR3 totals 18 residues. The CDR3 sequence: CASSYGTSGRSGNNEQFF. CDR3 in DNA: TGTGCCAGCAGTTACGGGACTAGCGGGAGAAGTGGTAACAATGAGCAGTTCTTC.

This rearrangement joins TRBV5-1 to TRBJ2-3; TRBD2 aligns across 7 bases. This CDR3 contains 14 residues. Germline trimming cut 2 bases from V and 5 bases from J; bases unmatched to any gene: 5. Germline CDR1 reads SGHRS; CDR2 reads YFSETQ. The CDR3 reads CASSFGGREDTQYF. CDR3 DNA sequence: TGCGCCAGCAGCTTTGGCGGGAGAGAAGATACGCAGTATTTT.

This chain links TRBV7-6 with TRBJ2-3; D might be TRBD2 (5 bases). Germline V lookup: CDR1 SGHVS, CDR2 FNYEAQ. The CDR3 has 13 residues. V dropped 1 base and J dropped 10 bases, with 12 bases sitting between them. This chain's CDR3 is CASSLGLLVSQYF. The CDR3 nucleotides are TGTGCCAGCAGCTTAGGATTACTAGTGTCGCAGTATTTT.

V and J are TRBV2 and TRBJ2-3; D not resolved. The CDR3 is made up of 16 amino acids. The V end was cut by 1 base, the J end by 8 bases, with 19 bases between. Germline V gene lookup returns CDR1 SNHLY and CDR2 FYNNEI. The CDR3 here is CASSEGGKTTAVTQYF. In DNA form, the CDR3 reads TGTGCCAGCAGTGAAGGTGGGAAAACTACGGCAGTTACGCAGTATTTT.

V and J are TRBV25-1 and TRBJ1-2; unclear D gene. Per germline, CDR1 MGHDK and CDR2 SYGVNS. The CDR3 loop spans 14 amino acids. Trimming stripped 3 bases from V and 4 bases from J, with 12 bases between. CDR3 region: CASSESGFFYGYTF. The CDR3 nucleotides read TGTGCCAGCAGTGAGTCCGGGTTTTTCTATGGCTACACCTTC.

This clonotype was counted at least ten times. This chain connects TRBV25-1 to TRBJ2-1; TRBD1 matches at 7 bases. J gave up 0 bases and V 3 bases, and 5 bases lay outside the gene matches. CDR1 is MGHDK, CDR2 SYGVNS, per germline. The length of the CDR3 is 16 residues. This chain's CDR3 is CASSERQGSSYNEQFF. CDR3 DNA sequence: TGTGCCAGCAGTGAGAGACAGGGAAGCTCCTACAATGAGCAGTTCTTC.

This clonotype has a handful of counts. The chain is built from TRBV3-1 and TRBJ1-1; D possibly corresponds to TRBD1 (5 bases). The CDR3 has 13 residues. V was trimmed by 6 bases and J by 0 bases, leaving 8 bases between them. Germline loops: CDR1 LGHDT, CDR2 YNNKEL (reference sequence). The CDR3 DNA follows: TGTGCCAGCAGAACGACAGTGAACACTGAAGCTTTCTTT. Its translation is CASRTTVNTEAFF.

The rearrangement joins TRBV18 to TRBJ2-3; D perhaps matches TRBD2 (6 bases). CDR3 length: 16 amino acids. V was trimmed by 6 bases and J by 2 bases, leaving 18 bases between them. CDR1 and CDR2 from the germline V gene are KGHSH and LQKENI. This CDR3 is CASSPRGTGVTDTQYF. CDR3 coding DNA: TGTGCCAGCTCCCCTAGAGGGACGGGGGTCACAGATACGCAGTATTTT.

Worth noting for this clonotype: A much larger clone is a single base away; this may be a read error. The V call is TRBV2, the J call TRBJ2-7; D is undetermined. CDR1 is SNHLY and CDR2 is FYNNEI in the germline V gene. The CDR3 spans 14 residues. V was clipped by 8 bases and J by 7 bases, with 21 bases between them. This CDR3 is CASQRVSAYNEQYF. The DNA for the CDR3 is TGTGCCAGCCAAAGAGTTTCAGCCTACAATGAGCAGTACTTC.

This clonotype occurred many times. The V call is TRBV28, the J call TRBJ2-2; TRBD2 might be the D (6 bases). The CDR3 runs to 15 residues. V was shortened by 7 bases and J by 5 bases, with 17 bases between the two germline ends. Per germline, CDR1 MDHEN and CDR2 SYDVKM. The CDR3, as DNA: TGTGCCAGCATAAGGGTCGCGGGATTTACCGGGGAGCTGTTTTTT. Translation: CASIRVAGFTGELFF. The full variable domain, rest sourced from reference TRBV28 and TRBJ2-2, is DVKVTQSSRYLVKRTGEKVFLECVQDMDHENMFWYRQDPGLGLRLIYFSYDVKMKEKGDIPEGYSVSREKKERFSLILESASTNQTSMYLCASIRVAGFTGELFFGEGSRLTVL.

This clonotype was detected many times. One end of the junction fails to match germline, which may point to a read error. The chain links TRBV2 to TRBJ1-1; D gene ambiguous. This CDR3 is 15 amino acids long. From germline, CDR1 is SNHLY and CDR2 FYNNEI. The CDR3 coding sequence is TGTGCCAGCACCGGAACGGGTCGGGGAAACACTGAAGCTTCCTTT. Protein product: CASTGTGRGNTEASF.

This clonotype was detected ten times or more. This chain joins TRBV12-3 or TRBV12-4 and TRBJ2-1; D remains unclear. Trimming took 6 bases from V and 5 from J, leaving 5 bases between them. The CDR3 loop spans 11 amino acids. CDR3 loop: CASSTHNEQFF. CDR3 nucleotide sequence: TGTGCCAGCAGCACTCACAATGAGCAGTTCTTC.

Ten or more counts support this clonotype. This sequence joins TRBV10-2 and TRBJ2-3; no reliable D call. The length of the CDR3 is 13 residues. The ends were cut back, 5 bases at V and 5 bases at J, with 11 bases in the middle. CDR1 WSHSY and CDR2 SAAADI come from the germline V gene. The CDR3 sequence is CASSSRWVDTQYF. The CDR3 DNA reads TGCGCCAGCAGTAGCCGTTGGGTAGATACGCAGTATTTT.

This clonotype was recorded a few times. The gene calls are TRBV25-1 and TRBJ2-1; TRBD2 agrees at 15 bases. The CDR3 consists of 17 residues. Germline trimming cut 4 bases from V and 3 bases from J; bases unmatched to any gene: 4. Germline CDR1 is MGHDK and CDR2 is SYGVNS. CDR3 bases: TGTGCCAGCAGTGGCGGACTAGCGGGGGGGAACTACAATGAGCAGTTCTTC. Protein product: CASSGGLAGGNYNEQFF.